Listed here are 20 T cell receptor beta chains from one sample, sequenced in a study of blood T cell repertoires in COVID-19. Here immunoSEQ multiplex PCR was the method, and the copy in TCRdb shows in-frame clones only, minus some. The table has around 35,000 clones, around 83% seen once. Sample: peripheral blood. These receptors came from a human donor in a cohort sampled during active COVID-19.

In this sample, this clone turned up once. The rearrangement joins TRBV30 to TRBJ2-7, with D maybe TRBD1 (6 bases). The CDR3 contains 16 residues. Germline loops: CDR1 GTSNPN, CDR2 SVGIG (reference sequence). V was clipped by 5 bases and J by 1 base, with 21 bases between them. CDR3 residues: CAWQEKDSYLSYEQYF. The DNA for the CDR3 is TGTGCCTGGCAGGAGAAGGACAGCTACTTATCCTACGAGCAGTACTTC.

The chain links TRBV7-3 to TRBJ2-1; 7 positions match TRBD1. V shed 4 bases, J shed 9 bases, and the junction held 6 bases outside the gene matches. The CDR3 is 13 residues long. Germline CDR1 is SGHTA and CDR2 is FQGTGA. CDR3 region: CASSSHRGSEQFF. The CDR3 DNA follows: TGTGCCAGCAGCTCCCACAGGGGCAGTGAGCAGTTCTTC.

The rearrangement joins TRBV2 to TRBJ1-5, with 8 nucleotides matching TRBD1. With 4 bases clipped from V and 5 bases from J, the junction kept 4 bases outside the gene matches. This CDR3 spans 14 amino acids. Germline CDR1 reads SNHLY; CDR2 reads FYNNEI. In DNA form, the CDR3 reads TGTGCCAGCAGTGCCCTGGACAGGGATCAGCCCCAGCATTTT. It yields the protein CASSALDRDQPQHF.

V gene TRBV6-1 combines with J gene TRBJ1-1, with 8 bases matching TRBD1. CDR3 size: 17 residues. Trimming at V came to 2 bases and at J to 5 bases, leaving 13 bases not matched to a gene. Germline CDR1 reads MNHNS; CDR2 reads SASEGT. CDR3 sequence: CASSELGRGLLRTEAFF. Here the CDR3 DNA reads TGTGCCAGCAGTGAATTAGGCAGGGGGCTCCTTAGGACTGAAGCTTTCTTT.

The CDR3 here is CASSQDPPTGRTNEKLFF. Here the CDR3 DNA reads TGCGCCAGCAGCCAAGACCCACCCACAGGGCGAACTAATGAAAAACTGTTTTTT. The V call is TRBV4-1, the J call TRBJ1-4; possibly TRBD1 for D (6 bases). The CDR3 contains 18 residues. CDR1 is MGHRA, CDR2 YSYEKL, per germline. With 0 bases removed from V and 1 base from J, the gap between germline ends came to 15 bases.

CDR3 DNA: TGTGCCAGCAGTCGTGGACTAGCGGTAGACATCACCGGGGAGCTGTTTTTT. It yields the protein CASSRGLAVDITGELFF. The gene calls are TRBV28 and TRBJ2-2; 10 positions agree with TRBD2. This CDR3 comprises 17 residues. V was clipped by 5 bases and J by 4 bases; unmatched bases: 10. Germline V gene data show CDR1 as MDHEN and CDR2 as SYDVKM.

This clone was detected only a few times. V gene TRBV5-1 combines with J gene TRBJ2-1; D ambiguous. Germline CDR1 SGHRS, CDR2 YFSETQ. V was clipped by 1 base and J by 0 bases, with 11 bases between them. The CDR3 consists of 16 residues. The CDR3 here is CASSLLGASSYNEQFF. The CDR3 DNA follows: TGCGCCAGCAGCTTGTTGGGTGCTAGCTCCTACAATGAGCAGTTCTTC.

The gene calls are TRBV25-1 and TRBJ1-1; TRBD1 is a possible D gene (6 bases). This CDR3 contains 14 residues. Germline CDR1 reads MGHDK; CDR2 reads SYGVNS. Trimming shortened V by 0 bases and J by 3 bases, and 8 bases separated the two germline ends. The chain's CDR3 is CASSEYDRYTEAFF. In DNA, the CDR3 is TGTGCCAGCAGTGAATATGACAGGTACACTGAAGCTTTCTTT.

The chain is built from TRBV7-6 and TRBJ2-1, with TRBD2 matching over 8 bases. Germline assignment: CDR1 SGHVS and CDR2 FNYEAQ. There are 16 residues in the CDR3. Trimming removed 5 bases from V and 7 bases from J; junction bases left unmatched: 13. The CDR3 DNA reads as TGTGCCAGCAGCCCCAGCGGGACTAGGATGGTAAATGAGCAGTTCTTC. This gives the protein CASSPSGTRMVNEQFF. Drawing the rest from reference TRBV7-6 and TRBJ2-1, the complete variable domain is GAGVSQSPRYKVTKRGQDVALRCDPISGHVSLYWYRQALGQGPEFLTYFNYEAQQDKSGLPNDRFSAERPEGSISTLTIQRTEQRDSAMYRCASSPSGTRMVNEQFFGPGTRLTVL.

This clone was seen a single time. The chain is built from TRBV28 and TRBJ2-3; a weak D match, TRBD1 (6 bases). The CDR3 runs 13 residues. CDR1 MDHEN and CDR2 SYDVKM come from the germline V gene. V was cut by 2 bases and J by 9 bases, with 12 bases left in between. CDR3 loop: CASSLRGYGTQYF. CDR3 bases: TGTGCCAGCAGTTTAAGGGGGTACGGCACGCAGTATTTT.

The chain carries TRBV28 and TRBJ2-2; a weak D match, TRBD1 (6 bases). Trimming removed 6 bases at V and 6 bases at J, with 17 bases between. The CDR3 spans 15 residues. Germline values: CDR1 MDHEN, CDR2 SYDVKM. The CDR3 nucleotides are TGTGCCAGCAGCCCAGGGGCGTTGGGGTCCGGGGAGCTGTTTTTT. Translating gives CASSPGALGSGELFF.

The chain carries TRBV19 and TRBJ2-2; 11 nucleotides match TRBD1. V shed 2 bases, J shed 5 bases, and the junction held 4 bases outside the gene matches. CDR3 size: 16 residues. CDR1 and CDR2 (germline): LNHDA, SQIVND (reference sequence). The CDR3 coding sequence is TGTGCCAGTAGTATAAGTGGGACAGGGGGGACCGGGGAGCTGTTTTTT. Translated, it gives CASSISGTGGTGELFF.

The chain employs TRBV6-6 and TRBJ2-3, with TRBD2 matching 14 bases. V gave up 8 bases and J gave up 5 bases; unmatched junction bases: 6. The CDR3 consists of 15 residues. Germline loops: CDR1 MNHNY, CDR2 SVGAGI (reference sequence). CDR3 nucleotides: TGTGCCAGCGGACGACTAGCGGGGGGGATAGATACGCAGTATTTT. Protein sequence: CASGRLAGGIDTQYF.

The J gene is TRBJ2-1, the V gene TRBV4-1, with 7 bases lining up with TRBD2. There are 15 residues in the CDR3. CDR1 is MGHRA, CDR2 YSYEKL, per germline. J lost 9 bases, V lost 1 base, and 9 bases had no gene match. DNA for the CDR3: TGCGCCAGCAGCCAAGGAGGGGCGGGAGTTCTTGAGCAGTTCTTC. Its protein is CASSQGGAGVLEQFF.

This chain uses TRBV5-1 with TRBJ2-5, with D maybe TRBD1 (5 bases). Between the trimmed V and J ends, which lost 0 bases and 3 bases, there was a span of 9 bases. The germline V gene has CDR1 SGHRS and CDR2 YFSETQ. This CDR3 has 14 amino acids. The CDR3 DNA is TGCGCCAGCAGCTTGGGGTTAGGGGAAGAGACCCAGTACTTC. This encodes CASSLGLGEETQYF.

This rearrangement joins TRBV19 to TRBJ2-3; D perhaps matches TRBD2 (7 bases). The CDR3 spans 16 residues. Trimming cost V 3 bases and J 0 bases, with 13 bases left between them. The germline V gene encodes CDR1 LNHDA and CDR2 SQIVND (reference sequence). In DNA form, the CDR3 reads TGTGCCAGTAGTATCGGGGGGACATCTAGCACAGATACGCAGTATTTT. Residues: CASSIGGTSSTDTQYF.

This sequence joins TRBV6-6 and TRBJ1-1; no definite D call. CDR1 MNHNY and CDR2 SVGAGI come from the germline V gene (reference sequence). V lost 5 bases and J 5 bases, leaving 9 bases between the germline ends. There are 12 residues in the CDR3. CDR3: CASSPTGTEAFF. The CDR3 bases are TGTGCCAGCAGTCCAACGGGGACTGAAGCTTTCTTT.

This chain connects TRBV4-1 to TRBJ2-1, with TRBD2 matching 9 bases. The ends lost 0 bases at V and 4 bases at J; junction bases unmatched: 4. The CDR3 runs to 16 residues. From germline, CDR1 is MGHRA and CDR2 YSYEKL. The CDR3: CASSQEASGVYNEQFF. The CDR3 coding sequence is TGCGCCAGCAGCCAAGAGGCTAGCGGGGTATACAATGAGCAGTTCTTC.

The chain combines TRBV28 with TRBJ2-2; D is ambiguous. Trimming shortened V by 1 base and J by 7 bases, and 4 bases separated the two germline ends. The length of the CDR3 is 12 residues. Germline CDR1 and CDR2: MDHEN and SYDVKM. In DNA, the CDR3 is TGTGCCAGCAGTTTATCGTTCGGGGAGCTGTTTTTT. Amino acid sequence: CASSLSFGELFF.

This clone was recorded once. The chain is built from TRBV7-8 and TRBJ2-7, with TRBD2 matching 12 bases. CDR1 and CDR2 (germline): SGHVS, FQNEAQ. Trimming cost V 1 base and J 5 bases; bases outside gene matches: 3. This CDR3 spans 15 amino acids. CDR3 bases: TGTGCCAGCAGCTTAGTGACTAGCGGGAGCAACGAGCAGTACTTC. Its protein product is CASSLVTSGSNEQYF.